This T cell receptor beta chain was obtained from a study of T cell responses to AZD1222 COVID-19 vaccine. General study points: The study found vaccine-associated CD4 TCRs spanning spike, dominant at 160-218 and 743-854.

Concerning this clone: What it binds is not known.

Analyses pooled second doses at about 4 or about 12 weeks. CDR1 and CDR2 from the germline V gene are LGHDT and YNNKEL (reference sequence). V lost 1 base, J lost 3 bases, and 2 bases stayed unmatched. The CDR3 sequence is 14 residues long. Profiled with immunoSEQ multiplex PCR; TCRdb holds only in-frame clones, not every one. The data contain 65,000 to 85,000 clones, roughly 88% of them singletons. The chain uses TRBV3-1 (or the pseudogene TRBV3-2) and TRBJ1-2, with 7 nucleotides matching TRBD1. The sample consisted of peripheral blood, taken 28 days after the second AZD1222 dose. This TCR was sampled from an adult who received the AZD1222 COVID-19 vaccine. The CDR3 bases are TGTGCCAGCAGCCAAGTAACAGGGGACTATGGCTACACCTTC. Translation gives CASSQVTGDYGYTF.